This paragraph covers one TCR beta chain sequence. This entry belongs to a study of cytomegalovirus exposure and HLA in healthy donors. PCR primers comprised 60 Vbeta and 13 Jbeta primers. Assay used: immunoSEQ multiplex PCR; TCRdb lists only in-frame clones, some missing. The repertoire holds roughly 200,000 clones, with approximately 86% as singletons. The CDR3 length is 13 residues. Trimming shortened V by 5 bases and J by 4 bases, and 11 bases separated the two germline ends. Germline lookup yields CDR1 SGHTA and CDR2 FQGTGA. The chain combines TRBV7-3 with TRBJ2-5, with D possibly matching TRBD2 (7 bases). Sequences were obtained from PBMCs. This TCR was recovered from a woman aged 25 to 45 in good health and CMV-seronegative. The CDR3 nucleotides read TGTGCCAGCAGCCGAGGGGGGGGAGAGACCCAGTACTTC. It translates to CASSRGGGETQYF.